This T cell receptor (beta chain) was identified during a study of shared clonotypes between healthy human individuals. The germline V gene has CDR1 LNHDA and CDR2 SQIVND (reference sequence). Losses at the gene ends were 3 bases for V and 3 bases for J; bases not matched to a gene: 1. The CDR3 runs to 14 residues. As to this clone: Additional DNA sequences in this sample encode the identical CDR3.

Here immunoSEQ multiplex PCR was the method, and the copy in TCRdb shows in-frame clones only, minus some. The data contain hundreds of thousands of clones, 55% to 85% of them singletons. This TCR derives from a woman younger than 45 in good health. V is TRBV19 and J is TRBJ2-7; 11 bases map to TRBD2. Material for sequencing was memory CD4+ T cells sorted from blood. The subset is: CD45RA-negative fraction. CDR3 sequence (DNA): TGTGCCAGTAGTATTCTAGCGGGAGGCTACGAGCAGTACTTC. Translated: CASSILAGGYEQYF.